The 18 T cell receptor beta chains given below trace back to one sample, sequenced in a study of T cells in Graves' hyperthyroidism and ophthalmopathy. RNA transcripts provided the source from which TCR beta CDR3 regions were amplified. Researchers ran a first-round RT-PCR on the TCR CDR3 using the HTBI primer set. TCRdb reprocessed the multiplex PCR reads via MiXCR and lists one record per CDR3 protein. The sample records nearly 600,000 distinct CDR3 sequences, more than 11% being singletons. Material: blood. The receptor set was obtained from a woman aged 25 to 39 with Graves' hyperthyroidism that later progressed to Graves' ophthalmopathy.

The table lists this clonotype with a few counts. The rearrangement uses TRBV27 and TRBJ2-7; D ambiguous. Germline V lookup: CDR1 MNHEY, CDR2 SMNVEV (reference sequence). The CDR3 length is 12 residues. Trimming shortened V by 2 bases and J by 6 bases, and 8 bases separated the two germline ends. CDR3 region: CASSLAGLEQYF. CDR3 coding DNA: TGTGCCAGCAGTTTAGCAGGCCTCGAGCAGTACTTC.

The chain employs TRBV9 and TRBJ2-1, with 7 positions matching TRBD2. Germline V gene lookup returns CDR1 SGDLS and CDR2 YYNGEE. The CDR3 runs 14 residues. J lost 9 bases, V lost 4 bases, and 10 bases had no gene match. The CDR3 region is CASSTEQIAGEQFF. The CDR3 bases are TGTGCCAGCAGCACAGAGCAAATAGCGGGTGAGCAGTTCTTC.

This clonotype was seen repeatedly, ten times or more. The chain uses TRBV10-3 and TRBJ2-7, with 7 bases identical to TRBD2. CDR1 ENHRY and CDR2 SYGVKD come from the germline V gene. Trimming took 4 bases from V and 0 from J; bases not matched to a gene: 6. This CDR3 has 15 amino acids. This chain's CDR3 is CAISAGGGDSYEQYF. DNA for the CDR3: TGTGCCATCAGTGCTGGGGGGGGTGACTCCTACGAGCAGTACTTC.

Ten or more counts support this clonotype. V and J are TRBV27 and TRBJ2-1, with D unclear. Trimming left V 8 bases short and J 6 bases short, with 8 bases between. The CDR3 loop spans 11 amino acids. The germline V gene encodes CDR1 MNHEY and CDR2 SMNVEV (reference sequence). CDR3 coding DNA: TGTGCCAGCGCCTCCCCCAATGAGCAGTTCTTC. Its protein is CASASPNEQFF.

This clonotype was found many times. CDR3 in DNA: TGTGCCTGGAGCGCTTTGGGGGGGCTCGGGAACACTGAAGCTTTCTTT. Its translation is CAWSALGGLGNTEAFF. This chain links TRBV30 with TRBJ1-1; D possibly corresponds to TRBD1 (6 bases). Trimming left V 3 bases short and J 1 base short, with 18 bases between. CDR1 and CDR2 from the germline V gene are GTSNPN and SVGIG (reference sequence). The CDR3 is made up of 16 amino acids.

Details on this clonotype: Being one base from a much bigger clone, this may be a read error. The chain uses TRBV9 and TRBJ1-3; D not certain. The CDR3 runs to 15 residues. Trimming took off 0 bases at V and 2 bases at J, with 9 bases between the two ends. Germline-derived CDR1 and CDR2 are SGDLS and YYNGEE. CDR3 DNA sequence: TGTGCCAGCAGCGTAGAGGGAGCCGCTGGAAACACCATATATTTT. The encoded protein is CASSVEGAAGNTIYF.

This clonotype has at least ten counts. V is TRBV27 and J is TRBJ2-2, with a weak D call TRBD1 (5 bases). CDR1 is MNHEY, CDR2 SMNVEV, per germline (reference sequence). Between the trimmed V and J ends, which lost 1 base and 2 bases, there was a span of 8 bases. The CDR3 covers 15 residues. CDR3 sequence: CASSLWGSNTGELFF. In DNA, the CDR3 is TGTGCCAGCAGTTTATGGGGCAGCAACACCGGGGAGCTGTTTTTT.

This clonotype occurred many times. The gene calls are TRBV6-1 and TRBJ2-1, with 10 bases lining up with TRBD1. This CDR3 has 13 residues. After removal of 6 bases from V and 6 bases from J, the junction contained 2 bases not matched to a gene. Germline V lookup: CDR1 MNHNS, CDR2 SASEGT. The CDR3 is CASRTGGLNEQFF. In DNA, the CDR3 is TGTGCCAGCAGGACAGGGGGCCTCAATGAGCAGTTCTTC.

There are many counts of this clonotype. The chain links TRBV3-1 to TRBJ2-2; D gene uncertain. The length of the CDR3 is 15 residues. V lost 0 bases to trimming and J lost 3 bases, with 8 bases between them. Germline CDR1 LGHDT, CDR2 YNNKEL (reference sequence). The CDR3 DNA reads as TGTGCCAGCAGCCAAGATGCAGGACACACCGGGGAGCTGTTTTTT. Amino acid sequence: CASSQDAGHTGELFF.

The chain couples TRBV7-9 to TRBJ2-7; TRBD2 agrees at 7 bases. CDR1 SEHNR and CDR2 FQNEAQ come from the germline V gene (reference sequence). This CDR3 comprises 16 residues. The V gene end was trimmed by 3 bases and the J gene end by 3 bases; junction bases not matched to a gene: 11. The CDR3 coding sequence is TGTGCCAGCAGCTTTTCCGGAGCGGGAAGAAACTACGAGCAGTACTTC. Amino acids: CASSFSGAGRNYEQYF.

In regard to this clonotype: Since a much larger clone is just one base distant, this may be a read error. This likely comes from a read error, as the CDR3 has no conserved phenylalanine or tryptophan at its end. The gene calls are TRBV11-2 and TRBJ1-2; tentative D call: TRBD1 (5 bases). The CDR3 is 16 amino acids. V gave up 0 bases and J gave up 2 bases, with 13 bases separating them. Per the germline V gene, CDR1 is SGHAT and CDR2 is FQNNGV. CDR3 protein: CASSLDRQGTNYGYTL. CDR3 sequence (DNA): TGTGCCAGCAGCTTAGATCGTCAGGGTACAAACTATGGCTACACCCTC.

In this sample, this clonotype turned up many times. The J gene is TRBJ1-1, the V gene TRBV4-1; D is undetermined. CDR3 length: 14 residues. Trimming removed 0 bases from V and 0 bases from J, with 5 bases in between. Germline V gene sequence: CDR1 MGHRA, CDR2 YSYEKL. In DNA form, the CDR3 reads TGCGCCAGCAGCCAAGATGGCATGAACACTGAAGCTTTCTTT. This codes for CASSQDGMNTEAFF.

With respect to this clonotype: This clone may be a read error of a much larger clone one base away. This chain's CDR3 is CASSDWQTPNQPQHF. In nucleotides, the CDR3 is TGTGCCAGCAGTGATTGGCAGACGCCCAATCAGCCCCAGCATTTT. The chain has TRBV6-1 and TRBJ1-5; unclear D gene. CDR1 is MNHNS and CDR2 is SASEGT in the germline V gene. V was cut by 3 bases and J by 3 bases, with 12 bases left in between. The CDR3 has 15 residues.

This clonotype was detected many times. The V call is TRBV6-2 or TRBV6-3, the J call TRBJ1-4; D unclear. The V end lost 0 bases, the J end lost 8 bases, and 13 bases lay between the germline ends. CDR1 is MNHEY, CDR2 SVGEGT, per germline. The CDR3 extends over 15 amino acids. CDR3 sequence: CASSYSTRGYEKLFF. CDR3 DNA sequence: TGTGCCAGCAGTTACTCGACGCGGGGTTACGAAAAACTGTTTTTT.

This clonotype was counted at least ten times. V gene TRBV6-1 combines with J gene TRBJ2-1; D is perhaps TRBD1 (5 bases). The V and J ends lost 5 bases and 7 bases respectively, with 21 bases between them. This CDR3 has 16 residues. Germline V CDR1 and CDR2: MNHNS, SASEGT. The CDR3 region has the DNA TGTGCCAGCAGTCCCAGTAAGGGGCGGATGGGAAATGAGCAGTTCTTC. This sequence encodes CASSPSKGRMGNEQFF.

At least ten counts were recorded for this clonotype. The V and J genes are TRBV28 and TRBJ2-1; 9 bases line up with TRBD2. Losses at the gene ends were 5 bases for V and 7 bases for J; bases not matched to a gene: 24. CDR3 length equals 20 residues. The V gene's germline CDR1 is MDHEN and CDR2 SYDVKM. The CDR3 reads CASSDSTPLLTSGGVNEQFF. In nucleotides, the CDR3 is TGTGCCAGCAGTGACTCCACCCCTCTCTTGACTAGCGGAGGTGTGAATGAGCAGTTCTTC.

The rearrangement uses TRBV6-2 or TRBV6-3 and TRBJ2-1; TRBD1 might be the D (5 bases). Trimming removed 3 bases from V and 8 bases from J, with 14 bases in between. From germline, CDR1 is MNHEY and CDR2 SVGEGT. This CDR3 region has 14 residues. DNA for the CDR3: TGTGCCAGCAGTTATTTAGGCAGGGCCGATGAGCAGTTCTTC. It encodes CASSYLGRADEQFF.

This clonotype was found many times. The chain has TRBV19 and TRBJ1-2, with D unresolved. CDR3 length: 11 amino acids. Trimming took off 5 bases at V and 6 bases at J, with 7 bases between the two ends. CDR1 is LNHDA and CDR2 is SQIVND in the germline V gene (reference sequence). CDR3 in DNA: TGTGCCAGTAGTGGAGTCGATGGCTACACCTTC. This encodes CASSGVDGYTF.